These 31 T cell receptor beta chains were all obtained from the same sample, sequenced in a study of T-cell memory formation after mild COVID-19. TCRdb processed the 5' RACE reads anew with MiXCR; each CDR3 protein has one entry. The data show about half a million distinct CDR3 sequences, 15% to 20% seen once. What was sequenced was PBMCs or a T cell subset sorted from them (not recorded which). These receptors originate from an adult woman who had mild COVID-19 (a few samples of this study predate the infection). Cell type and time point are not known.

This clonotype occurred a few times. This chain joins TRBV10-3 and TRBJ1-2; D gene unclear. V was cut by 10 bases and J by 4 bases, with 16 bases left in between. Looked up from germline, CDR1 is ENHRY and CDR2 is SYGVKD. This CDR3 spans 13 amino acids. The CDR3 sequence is CATDTVRGYGYTF. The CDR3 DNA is TGTGCCACCGATACAGTACGGGGCTATGGCTACACCTTC.

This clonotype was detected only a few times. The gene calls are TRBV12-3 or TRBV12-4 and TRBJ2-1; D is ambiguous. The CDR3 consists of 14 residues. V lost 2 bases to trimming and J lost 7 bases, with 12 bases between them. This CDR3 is CASSLSRVINEQFF. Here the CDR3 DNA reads TGTGCCAGCAGTTTAAGTAGGGTAATAAATGAGCAGTTCTTC.

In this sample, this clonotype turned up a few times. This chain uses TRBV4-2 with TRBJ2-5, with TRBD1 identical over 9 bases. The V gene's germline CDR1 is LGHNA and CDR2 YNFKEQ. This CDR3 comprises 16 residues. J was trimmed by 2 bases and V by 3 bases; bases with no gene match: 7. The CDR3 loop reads CASSQVTGGGQETQYF. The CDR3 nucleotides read TGTGCCAGCAGCCAGGTTACAGGGGGCGGACAAGAGACCCAGTACTTC.

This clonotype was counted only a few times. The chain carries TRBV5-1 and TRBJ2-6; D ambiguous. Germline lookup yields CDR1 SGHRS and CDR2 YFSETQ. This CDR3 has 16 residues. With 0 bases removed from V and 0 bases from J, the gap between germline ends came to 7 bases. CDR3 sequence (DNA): TGCGCCAGCAGCTTGGACGTGTACTCTGGGGCCAACGTCCTGACTTTC. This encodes CASSLDVYSGANVLTF. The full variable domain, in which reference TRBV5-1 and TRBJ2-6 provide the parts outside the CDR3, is KAGVTQTPRYLIKTRGQQVTLSCSPISGHRSVSWYQQTPGQGLQFLFEYFSETQRNKGNFPGRFSGRQFSNSRSEMNVSTLELGDSALYLCASSLDVYSGANVLTFGAGSRLTVL.

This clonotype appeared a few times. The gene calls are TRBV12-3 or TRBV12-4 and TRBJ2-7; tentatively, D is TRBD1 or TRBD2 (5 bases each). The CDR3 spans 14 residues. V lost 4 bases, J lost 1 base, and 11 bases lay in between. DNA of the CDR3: TGTGCCAGCAGTTGGGGGTATAGATCCTACGAGCAGTACTTC. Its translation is CASSWGYRSYEQYF.

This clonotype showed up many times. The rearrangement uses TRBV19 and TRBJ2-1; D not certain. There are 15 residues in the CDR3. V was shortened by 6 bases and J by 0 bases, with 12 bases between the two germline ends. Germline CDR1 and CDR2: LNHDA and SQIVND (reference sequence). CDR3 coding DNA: TGTGCCAGTAGACCCCAAGTGAGCTCCTACAATGAGCAGTTCTTC. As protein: CASRPQVSSYNEQFF.

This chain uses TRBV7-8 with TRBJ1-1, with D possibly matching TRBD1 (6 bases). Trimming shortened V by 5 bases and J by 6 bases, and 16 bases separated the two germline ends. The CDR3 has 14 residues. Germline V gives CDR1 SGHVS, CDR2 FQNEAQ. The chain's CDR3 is CASSGRGSRAEAFF. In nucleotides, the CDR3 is TGTGCCAGCAGCGGAAGGGGGAGCCGGGCTGAAGCTTTCTTT.

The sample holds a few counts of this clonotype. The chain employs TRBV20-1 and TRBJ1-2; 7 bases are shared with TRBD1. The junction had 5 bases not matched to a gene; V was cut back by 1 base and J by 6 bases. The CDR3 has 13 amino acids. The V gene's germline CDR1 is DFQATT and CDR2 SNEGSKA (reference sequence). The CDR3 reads CSARVRGLNGYTF. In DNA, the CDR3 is TGCAGTGCTAGAGTGAGGGGGCTGAATGGCTACACCTTC.

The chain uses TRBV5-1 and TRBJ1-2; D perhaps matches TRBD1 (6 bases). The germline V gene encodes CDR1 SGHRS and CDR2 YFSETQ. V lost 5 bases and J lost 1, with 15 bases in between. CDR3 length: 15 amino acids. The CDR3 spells CASRPGTQFNYGYTF. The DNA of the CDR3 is TGCGCCAGCAGACCCGGGACACAGTTTAACTATGGCTACACCTTC.

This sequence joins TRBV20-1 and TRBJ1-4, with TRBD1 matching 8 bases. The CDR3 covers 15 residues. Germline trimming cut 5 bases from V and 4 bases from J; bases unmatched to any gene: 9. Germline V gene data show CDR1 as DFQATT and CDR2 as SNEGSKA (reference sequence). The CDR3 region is CSAQGRGQSNEKLFF. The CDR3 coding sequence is TGCAGTGCTCAGGGCAGGGGGCAGAGTAATGAAAAACTGTTTTTT.

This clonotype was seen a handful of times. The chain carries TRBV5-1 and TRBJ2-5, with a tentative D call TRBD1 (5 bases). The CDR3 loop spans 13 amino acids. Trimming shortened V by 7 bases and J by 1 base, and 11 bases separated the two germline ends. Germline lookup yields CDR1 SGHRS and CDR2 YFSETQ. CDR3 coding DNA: TGCGCCAGCGGGGCAGAGAGCCAAGAGACCCAGTACTTC. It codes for CASGAESQETQYF.

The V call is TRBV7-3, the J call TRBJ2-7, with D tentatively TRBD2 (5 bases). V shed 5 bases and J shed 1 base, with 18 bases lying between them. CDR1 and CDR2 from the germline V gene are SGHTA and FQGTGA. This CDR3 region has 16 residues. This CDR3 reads CASSASAQSGSYEQYF. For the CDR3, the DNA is TGTGCCAGCAGCGCCTCGGCGCAGTCGGGGTCCTACGAGCAGTACTTC.

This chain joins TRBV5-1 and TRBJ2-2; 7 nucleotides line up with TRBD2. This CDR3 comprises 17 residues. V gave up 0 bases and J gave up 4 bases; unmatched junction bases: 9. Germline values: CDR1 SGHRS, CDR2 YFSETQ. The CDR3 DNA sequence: TGCGCCAGCAGCTTGGCCGTGGGAGGGGTGCGCACCGGGGAGCTGTTTTTT. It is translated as CASSLAVGGVRTGELFF.

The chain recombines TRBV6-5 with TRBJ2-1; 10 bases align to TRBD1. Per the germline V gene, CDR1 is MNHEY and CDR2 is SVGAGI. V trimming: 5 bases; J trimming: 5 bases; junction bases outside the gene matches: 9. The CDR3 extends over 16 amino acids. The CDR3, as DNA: TGTGCCAGCAGTAGACCGGGACAGGGGATGGACAATGAGCAGTTCTTC. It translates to CASSRPGQGMDNEQFF.

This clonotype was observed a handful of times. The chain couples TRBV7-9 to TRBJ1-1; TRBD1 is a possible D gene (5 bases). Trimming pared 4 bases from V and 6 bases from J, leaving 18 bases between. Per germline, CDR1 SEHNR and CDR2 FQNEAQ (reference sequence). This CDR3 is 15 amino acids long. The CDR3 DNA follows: TGTGCCAGCAGCTCCACAACCGCGCGGGGCCCTGAAGCTTTCTTT. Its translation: CASSSTTARGPEAFF.

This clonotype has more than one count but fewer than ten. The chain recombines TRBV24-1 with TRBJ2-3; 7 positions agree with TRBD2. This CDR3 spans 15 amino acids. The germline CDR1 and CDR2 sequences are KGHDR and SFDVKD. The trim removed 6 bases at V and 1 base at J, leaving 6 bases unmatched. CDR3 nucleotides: TGTGCCACCAGTTCCTCGGGGGGACGCACAGATACGCAGTATTTT. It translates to CATSSSGGRTDTQYF.

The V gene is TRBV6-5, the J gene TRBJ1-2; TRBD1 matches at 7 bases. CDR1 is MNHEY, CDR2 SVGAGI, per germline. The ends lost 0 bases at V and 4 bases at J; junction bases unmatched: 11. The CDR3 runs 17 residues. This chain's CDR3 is CASSYSFQTGSRYGYTF. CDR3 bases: TGTGCCAGCAGTTACTCTTTCCAGACAGGGTCACGCTATGGCTACACCTTC.

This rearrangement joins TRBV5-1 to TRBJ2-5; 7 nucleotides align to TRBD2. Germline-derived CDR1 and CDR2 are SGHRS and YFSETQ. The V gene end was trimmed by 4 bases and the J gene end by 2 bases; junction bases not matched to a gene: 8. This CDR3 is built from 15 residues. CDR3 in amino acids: CASSTGDSGQETQYF. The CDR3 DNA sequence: TGCGCCAGCAGCACCGGAGATAGCGGGCAAGAGACCCAGTACTTC.

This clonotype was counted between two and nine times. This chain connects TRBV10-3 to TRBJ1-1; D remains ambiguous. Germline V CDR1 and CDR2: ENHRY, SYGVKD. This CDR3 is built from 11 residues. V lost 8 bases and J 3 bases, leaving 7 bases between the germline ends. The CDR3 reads CAIGWDTEAFF. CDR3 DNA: TGTGCCATCGGGTGGGACACTGAAGCTTTCTTT.

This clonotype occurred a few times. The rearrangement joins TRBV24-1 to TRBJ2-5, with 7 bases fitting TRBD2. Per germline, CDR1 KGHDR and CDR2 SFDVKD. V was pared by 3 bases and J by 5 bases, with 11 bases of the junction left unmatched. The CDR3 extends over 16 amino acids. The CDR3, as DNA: TGTGCCACCAGTGATCCCATGGCTAGCGGCGGTGAGACCCAGTACTTC. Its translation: CATSDPMASGGETQYF.

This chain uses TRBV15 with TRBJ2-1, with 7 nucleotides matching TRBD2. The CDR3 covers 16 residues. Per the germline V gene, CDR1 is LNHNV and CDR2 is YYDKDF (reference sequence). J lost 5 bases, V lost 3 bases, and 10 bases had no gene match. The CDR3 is CATSRSMGEGDNEQFF. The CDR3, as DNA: TGTGCCACCAGCAGGTCTATGGGGGAGGGAGACAATGAGCAGTTCTTC.

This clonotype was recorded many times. CDR3 DNA sequence: TGCGCCAGCAGCTGGACTCCTACTCCCACAGATACGCAGTATTTT. It specifies CASSWTPTPTDTQYF. The V and J genes are TRBV5-1 and TRBJ2-3; a possible D gene is TRBD2 (5 bases). The CDR3 loop spans 15 amino acids. CDR1 and CDR2 from the germline V gene are SGHRS and YFSETQ. Deletions cut 3 bases from V and 2 bases from J, with 13 bases between.

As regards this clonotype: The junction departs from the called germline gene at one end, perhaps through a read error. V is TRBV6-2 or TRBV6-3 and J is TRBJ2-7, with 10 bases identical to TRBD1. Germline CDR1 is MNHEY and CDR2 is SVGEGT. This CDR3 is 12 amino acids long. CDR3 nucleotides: TGCGCGGATAGGGACAGGGGTCCCGGGGAGTACTTC. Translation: CADRDRGPGEYF.

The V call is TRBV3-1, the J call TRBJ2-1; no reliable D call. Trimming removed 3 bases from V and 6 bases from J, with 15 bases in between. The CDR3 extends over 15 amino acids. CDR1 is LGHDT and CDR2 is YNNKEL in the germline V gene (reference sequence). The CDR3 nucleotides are TGTGCCAGCAGCCACCCGTTGCGACCCCGCAATGAGCAGTTCTTC. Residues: CASSHPLRPRNEQFF.

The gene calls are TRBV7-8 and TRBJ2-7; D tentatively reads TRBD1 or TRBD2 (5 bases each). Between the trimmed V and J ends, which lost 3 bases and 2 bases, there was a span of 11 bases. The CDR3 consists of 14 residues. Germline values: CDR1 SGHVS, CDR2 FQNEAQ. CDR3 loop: CASSFGTWTYEQYF. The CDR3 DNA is TGTGCCAGCAGCTTTGGGACGTGGACCTACGAGCAGTACTTC.

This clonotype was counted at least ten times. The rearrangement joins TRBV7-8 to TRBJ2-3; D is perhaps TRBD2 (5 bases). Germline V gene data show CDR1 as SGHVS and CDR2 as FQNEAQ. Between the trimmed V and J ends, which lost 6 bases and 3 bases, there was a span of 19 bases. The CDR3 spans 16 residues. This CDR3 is CASSPNAGQKTDTQYF. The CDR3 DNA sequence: TGTGCCAGCAGTCCAAACGCGGGCCAAAAGACAGATACGCAGTATTTT.

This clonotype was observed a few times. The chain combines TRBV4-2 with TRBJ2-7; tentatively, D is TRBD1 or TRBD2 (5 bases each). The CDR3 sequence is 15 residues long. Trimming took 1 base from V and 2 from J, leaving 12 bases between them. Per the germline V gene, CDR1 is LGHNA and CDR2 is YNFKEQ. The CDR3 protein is CASSQGSQGAYEQYF. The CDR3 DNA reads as TGTGCCAGCAGCCAAGGCTCCCAGGGAGCCTACGAGCAGTACTTC.

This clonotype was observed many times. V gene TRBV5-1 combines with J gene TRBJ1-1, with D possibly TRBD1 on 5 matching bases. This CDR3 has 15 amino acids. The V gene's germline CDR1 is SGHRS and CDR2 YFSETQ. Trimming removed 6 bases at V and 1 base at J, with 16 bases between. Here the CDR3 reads CASMRAGTQNTEAFF. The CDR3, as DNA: TGCGCCAGCATGCGAGCCGGGACCCAGAACACTGAAGCTTTCTTT.

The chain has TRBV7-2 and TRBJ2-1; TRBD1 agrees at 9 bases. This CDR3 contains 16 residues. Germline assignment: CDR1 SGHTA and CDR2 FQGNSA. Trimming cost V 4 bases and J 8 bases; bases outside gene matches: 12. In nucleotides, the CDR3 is TGTGCCAGCAGCTGGTCTGGGGGGGACAGGGTATATGAGCAGTTCTTC. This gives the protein CASSWSGGDRVYEQFF.

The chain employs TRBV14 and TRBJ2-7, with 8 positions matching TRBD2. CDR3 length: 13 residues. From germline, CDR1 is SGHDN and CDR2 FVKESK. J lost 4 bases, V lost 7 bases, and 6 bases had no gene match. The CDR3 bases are TGTGCCAGCAAACTCGCGGGAGGTTACGAGCAGTACTTC. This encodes CASKLAGGYEQYF. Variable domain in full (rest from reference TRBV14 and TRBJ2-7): EAGVTQFPSHSVIEKGQTVTLRCDPISGHDNLYWYRRVMGKEIKFLLHFVKESKQDESGMPNNRFLAERTGGTYSTLKVQPAELEDSGVYFCASKLAGGYEQYFGPGTRLTVT.

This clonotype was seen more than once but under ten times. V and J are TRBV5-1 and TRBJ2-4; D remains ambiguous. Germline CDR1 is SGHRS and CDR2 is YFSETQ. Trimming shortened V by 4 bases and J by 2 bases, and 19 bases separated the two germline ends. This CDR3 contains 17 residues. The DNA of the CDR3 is TGCGCCAGCAGCAGTCGAGTTCTGGACGGGTCCAAAAACATTCAGTACTTC. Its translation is CASSSRVLDGSKNIQYF.